What follows are 16 T cell receptor beta chains derived from one specimen sequenced in a study of blood T cell repertoires in COVID-19. Clones were read by immunoSEQ multiplex PCR, and TCRdb kept only the in-frame ones, dropping some. Here the sample spans nearly 250,000 clones, around 88% being singletons. What was sequenced was PBMCs or T cells enriched from blood (not recorded which). These receptors came from a woman in her forties or fifties who had recovered from COVID-19.

The genes are TRBV3-1 (or the pseudogene TRBV3-2) and TRBJ2-2; D unresolved. Per the germline V gene, CDR1 is LGHDT and CDR2 is YNNKEL (reference sequence). V lost 1 base and J 7 bases, leaving 10 bases between the germline ends. The CDR3 runs to 14 residues. The DNA for the CDR3 is TGTGCCAGCAGCCAAGTCCCCCGAGGCGGGGAGCTGTTTTTT. Residues: CASSQVPRGGELFF.

The chain has TRBV6-1 and TRBJ2-1; 8 nucleotides align to TRBD2. The germline V gene encodes CDR1 MNHNS and CDR2 SASEGT. V gave up 5 bases and J gave up 2 bases; unmatched junction bases: 5. The CDR3 is 15 amino acids. CDR3: CASSPSGGTYNEQFF. CDR3 nucleotides: TGTGCCAGCAGTCCATCGGGGGGGACCTACAATGAGCAGTTCTTC.

The chain couples TRBV4-3 to TRBJ1-5, with D tentatively TRBD1 (5 bases). V was shortened by 0 bases and J by 5 bases, with 11 bases between the two germline ends. The CDR3 covers 15 residues. Germline V gene sequence: CDR1 LGHNA, CDR2 YSLEER. CDR3 in DNA: TGCGCCAGCAGCCAAGAATGGGGGGGTCATCAGCCCCAGCATTTT. Its protein product is CASSQEWGGHQPQHF.

The CDR3 spells CASSLVFAGQGLRGYTF. The CDR3 DNA reads as TGTGCCAGCAGCTTAGTTTTCGCGGGACAGGGGCTGAGAGGCTACACCTTC. The chain uses TRBV7-2 and TRBJ1-2, with 10 bases aligning to TRBD1. Losses at the gene ends were 1 base for V and 8 bases for J; bases not matched to a gene: 13. This CDR3 is 17 amino acids long. CDR1 and CDR2 (germline): SGHTA, FQGNSA.

The chain links TRBV20-1 to TRBJ1-5; a weak D match, TRBD1 (6 bases). The V and J ends lost 3 bases and 7 bases respectively, with 13 bases between them. CDR3 size: 13 residues. Germline CDR1 and CDR2: DFQATT and SNEGSKA (reference sequence). The CDR3 region is CSASSGGGQPQHF. CDR3 nucleotides: TGCAGTGCTAGTAGCGGGGGGGGCCAGCCCCAGCATTTT.

The rearrangement uses TRBV6-1 and TRBJ1-5, with TRBD1 matching over 8 bases. V was pared by 0 bases and J by 4 bases, with 23 bases of the junction left unmatched. Germline V gives CDR1 MNHNS, CDR2 SASEGT. The CDR3 has 22 residues. The CDR3 nucleotides read TGTGCCAGCAGTGAAGCCCCGTGGACGACGACAGGGGTTGGTTTGAATAATCAGCCCCAGCATTTT. This gives the protein CASSEAPWTTTGVGLNNQPQHF.

The chain recombines TRBV29-1 with TRBJ2-7; the match to TRBD2 covers 10 bases. The CDR3 has 15 residues. Per the germline V gene, CDR1 is SQVTM and CDR2 is ANQGSEA. J gave up 3 bases and V 6 bases, and 11 bases lay outside the gene matches. CDR3 residues: CSVLLAGTINYEQYF. The CDR3, as DNA: TGCAGCGTATTACTAGCGGGGACTATTAACTACGAGCAGTACTTC.

J is TRBJ1-5 and V is TRBV28, with 7 positions matching TRBD1. The CDR3 totals 15 residues. Germline values: CDR1 MDHEN, CDR2 SYDVKM. Germline trimming cut 6 bases from V and 2 bases from J; bases unmatched to any gene: 7. The CDR3 DNA follows: TGTGCCAGCAGCGGCGACAGGGTCGGCAATCAGCCCCAGCATTTT. This gives the protein CASSGDRVGNQPQHF.

This clone was seen just once. The rearrangement links TRBV9 to TRBJ2-2; TRBD1 aligns across 7 bases. The CDR3 sequence is 15 residues long. Looked up from germline, CDR1 is SGDLS and CDR2 is YYNGEE. V was pared by 3 bases and J by 1 base, with 3 bases of the junction left unmatched. The CDR3 loop reads CASSAGTVNTGELFF. CDR3 DNA: TGTGCCAGCAGCGCCGGGACAGTGAACACCGGGGAGCTGTTTTTT.

The rearrangement links TRBV6-5 to TRBJ2-1; TRBD2 is a possible D gene (5 bases). The CDR3 is 16 amino acids. Between the trimmed V and J ends, which lost 2 bases and 0 bases, there was a span of 11 bases. Germline CDR1 and CDR2: MNHEY and SVGAGI. CDR3 amino acids: CASSYRGLPSYNEQFF. DNA for the CDR3: TGTGCCAGCAGTTACCGGGGATTACCCTCCTACAATGAGCAGTTCTTC.

This clone was counted between two and nine times. The chain recombines TRBV3-1 (or the pseudogene TRBV3-2) with TRBJ1-5; tentatively, D is TRBD1 (5 bases). Germline CDR1 reads LGHDT; CDR2 reads YNNKEL (reference sequence). This CDR3 region has 16 residues. The germline V and J ends were trimmed by 5 bases and 3 bases, with 17 bases remaining between them. The CDR3 loop is CASSKGTPGNNQPQHF. Here the CDR3 DNA reads TGTGCCAGCAGCAAAGGGACTCCCGGGAACAATCAGCCCCAGCATTTT.

V and J are TRBV30 and TRBJ1-6, with 10 bases aligning to TRBD1. There are 14 residues in the CDR3. Germline CDR1 GTSNPN, CDR2 SVGIG (reference sequence). The trim removed 4 bases at V and 10 bases at J, leaving 7 bases unmatched. The DNA of the CDR3 is TGTGCCTGGAAATTGGGACAGGGGCGATCACCCCTCCACTTT. This sequence encodes CAWKLGQGRSPLHF.

This clone was counted a single time. The chain joins TRBV9 to TRBJ2-7, with 10 bases aligning to TRBD1. The germline V gene encodes CDR1 SGDLS and CDR2 YYNGEE. J was trimmed by 2 bases and V by 4 bases; bases with no gene match: 6. The CDR3 has 15 amino acids. The CDR3 region has the DNA TGTGCCAGCAGCTCCCGGACAGGGGGAACCTACGAGCAGTACTTC. Its protein product is CASSSRTGGTYEQYF.

This chain connects TRBV5-1 to TRBJ2-7; D remains ambiguous. Germline CDR1 reads SGHRS; CDR2 reads YFSETQ. V gave up 0 bases and J gave up 3 bases, with 7 bases separating them. The CDR3 spans 13 residues. CDR3 in DNA: TGCGCCAGCAGCTTGGACATTGGCTACGAGCAGTACTTC. Its translation is CASSLDIGYEQYF. Full variable domain (remainder filled in from reference TRBV5-1 and TRBJ2-7): KAGVTQTPRYLIKTRGQQVTLSCSPISGHRSVSWYQQTPGQGLQFLFEYFSETQRNKGNFPGRFSGRQFSNSRSEMNVSTLELGDSALYLCASSLDIGYEQYFGPGTRLTVT.

The CDR3 loop reads CSVGLAGEQFF. CDR3 nucleotides: TGCAGCGTTGGACTAGCGGGTGAGCAGTTCTTC. The J gene is TRBJ2-1, the V gene TRBV29-1; 10 bases map to TRBD2. Germline V gives CDR1 SQVTM, CDR2 ANQGSEA. The CDR3 totals 11 residues. V lost 4 bases to trimming and J lost 9 bases; unmatched junction nucleotides: 0.

J is TRBJ1-3 and V is TRBV4-3; the D is unclear. CDR3 length: 15 residues. The germline V gene has CDR1 LGHNA and CDR2 YSLEER. Trimming left V 2 bases short and J 1 base short, with 9 bases between. Here the CDR3 DNA reads TGCGCCAGCAGCCAAACAGAGCCGTCTGGAAACACCATATATTTT. It encodes CASSQTEPSGNTIYF.